This note documents a single TCR beta chain sequence. The antigen is undetermined. The CDR3 covers 14 residues. Germline V CDR1 and CDR2: SGHTS, YDEGEE. The V end lost 4 bases, the J end lost 2 bases, and 11 bases lay between the germline ends. Assay used: immunoSEQ multiplex PCR; TCRdb lists only in-frame clones, some missing. The data show nearly 25,000 clones, 82% seen once. The sample belongs to a study of T cells in tumors after PD-1 blockade. Study context: Excluded were patients with checkpoint blockade, immunosuppressants, or radiotherapy or other anti-cancer therapy within 4 weeks. A subset received ongoing vismodegib 150 mg daily alongside anti-PD-1 therapy. Blood samples averaged around 110,000 templates (range roughly 24,679-270,000) and 36,536 unique clonotypes.

Study findings and constraints: Blood contained about 45% of the tumor's TCR clonotypes.

Sample: PBMCs, taken after anti-PD-1 treatment. J is TRBJ2-3 and V is TRBV5-8; D is undetermined. This receptor was taken from a human donor with basal cell carcinoma. The CDR3 region is CASSLGENTDTQYF. The DNA of the CDR3 is TGTGCCAGCAGCCTAGGAGAGAACACAGATACGCAGTATTTT. The whole variable domain, remainder taken from reference TRBV5-8 and TRBJ2-3, is EAGVTQSPTHLIKTRGQQATLRCSPISGHTSVYWYQQALGLGLQFLLWYDEGEERNRGNFPPRFSGRQFPNYSSELNVNALELEDSALYLCASSLGENTDTQYFGPGTRLTVL.